The present T cell receptor (beta chain) was sequenced within a study of CXCR3 chemokines and chemotherapy response in bladder cancer. TCRdb analysed the PCR reads with MiXCR anew, one entry per CDR3 protein. The sample comprises approximately 13,000 distinct CDR3 sequences, around 11% of which are singletons, and about 25% rests with the top ten. The table lists this clonotype with many counts. Per germline, CDR1 SGHNT and CDR2 YYREEE (reference sequence). Trimming pared 4 bases from V and 0 bases from J, leaving 11 bases between. The CDR3 runs 16 residues. The chain carries TRBV5-4 and TRBJ2-6; a possible D gene is TRBD1 (5 bases). This specimen was taken from a patient whose treatment included neoadjuvant chemotherapy. The sequence came from a human donor with bladder cancer that did not respond to neoadjuvant chemotherapy. The DNA of the CDR3 is TGTGCCAGCAGCCCCGACAGCATCTCTGGGGCCAACGTCCTGACTTTC. Residues: CASSPDSISGANVLTF.